This entry is about one TCR beta chain. Its target is not known. From the 5' RACE reads, TCRdb called clonotypes with MiXCR, one entry per CDR3 protein. The sample has 400,000 to 600,000 distinct CDR3 sequences, around 20% seen once. The entry originates in a study of identical twins. Study conclusions and caveats: Out-of-frame alpha sequences that twins shared showed excess low generation probability. Cord blood beta clonotypes that were abundant carried fewer insertions, and memory repertoires showed no such trend. Where beta out-of-frame sequences were concerned, excess twin sharing was weaker.

There are 16 residues in the CDR3. Germline CDR1 and CDR2: SGDLS and YYNGEE. V gave up 4 bases and J gave up 4 bases, with 18 bases separating them. This sample also appeared in a second study, on yellow fever vaccine responses in identical twins.

Sequencing was performed on CD4+ T cells sorted from blood. The rearrangement joins TRBV9 to TRBJ2-1; D uncertain. The receptor was isolated from a woman younger than 35 in good health. CDR3 loop: CASSLRLVPEYNEQFF. CDR3 DNA sequence: TGTGCCAGCAGCCTCAGACTGGTCCCCGAATACAATGAGCAGTTCTTC.